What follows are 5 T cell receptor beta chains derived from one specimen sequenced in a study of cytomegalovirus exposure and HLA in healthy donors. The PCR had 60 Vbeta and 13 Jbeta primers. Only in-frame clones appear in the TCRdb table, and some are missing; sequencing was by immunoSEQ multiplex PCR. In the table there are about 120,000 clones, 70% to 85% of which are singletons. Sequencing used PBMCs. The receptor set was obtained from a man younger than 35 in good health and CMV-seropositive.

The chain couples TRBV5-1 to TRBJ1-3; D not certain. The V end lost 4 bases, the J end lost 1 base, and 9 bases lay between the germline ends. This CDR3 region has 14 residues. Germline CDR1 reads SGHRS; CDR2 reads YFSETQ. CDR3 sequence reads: CASSPLGSGNTIYF. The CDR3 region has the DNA TGCGCCAGCAGCCCCCTCGGGTCTGGAAACACCATATATTTT.

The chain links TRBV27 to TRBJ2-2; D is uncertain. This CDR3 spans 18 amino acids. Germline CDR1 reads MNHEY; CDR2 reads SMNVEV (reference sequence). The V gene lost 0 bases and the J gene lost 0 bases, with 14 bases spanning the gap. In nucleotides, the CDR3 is TGTGCCAGCAGTTTATCCTTAGACATACTTTCGAACACCGGGGAGCTGTTTTTT. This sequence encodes CASSLSLDILSNTGELFF.

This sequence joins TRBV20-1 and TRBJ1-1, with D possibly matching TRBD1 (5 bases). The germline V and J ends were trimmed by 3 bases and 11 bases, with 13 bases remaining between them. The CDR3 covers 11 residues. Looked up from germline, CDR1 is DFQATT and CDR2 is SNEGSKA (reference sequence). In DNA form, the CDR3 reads TGCAGTGCTAGGGGGGGGGATGTGGCTTTCTTT. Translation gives CSARGGDVAFF.

CDR3 sequence: CASSESGLANSPLHF. The CDR3 region has the DNA TGCGCCAGCAGTGAGTCGGGACTGGCCAATTCACCCCTCCACTTT. The J gene is TRBJ1-6, the V gene TRBV10-1, with D maybe TRBD1 (5 bases). Germline loops: CDR1 WNHNN, CDR2 SYGVQD (reference sequence). This CDR3 region has 15 residues. Deletions cut 0 bases from V and 7 bases from J, with 10 bases between.

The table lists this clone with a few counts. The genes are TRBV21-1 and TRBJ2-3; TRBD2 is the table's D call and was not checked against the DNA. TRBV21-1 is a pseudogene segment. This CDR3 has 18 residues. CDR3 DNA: TGTGCCAGCAGCCCAAGCGGAATTCGGGGGAGGATCACAGATACGCAGTATTTT. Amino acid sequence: CASSPSGIRGRITDTQYF.